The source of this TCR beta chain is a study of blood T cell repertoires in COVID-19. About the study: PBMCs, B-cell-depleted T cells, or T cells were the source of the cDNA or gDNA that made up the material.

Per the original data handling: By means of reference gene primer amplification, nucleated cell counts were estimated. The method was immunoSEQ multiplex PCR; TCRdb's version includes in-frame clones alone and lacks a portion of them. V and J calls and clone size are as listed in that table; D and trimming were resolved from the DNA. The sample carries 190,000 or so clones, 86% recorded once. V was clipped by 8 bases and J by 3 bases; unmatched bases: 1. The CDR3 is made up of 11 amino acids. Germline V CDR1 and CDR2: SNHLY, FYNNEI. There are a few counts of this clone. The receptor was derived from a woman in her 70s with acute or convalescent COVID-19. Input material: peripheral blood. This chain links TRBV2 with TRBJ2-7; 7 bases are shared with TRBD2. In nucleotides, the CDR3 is TGTGCCAGCTCTAGCGGCTACGAGCAGTACTTC. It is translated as CASSSGYEQYF.